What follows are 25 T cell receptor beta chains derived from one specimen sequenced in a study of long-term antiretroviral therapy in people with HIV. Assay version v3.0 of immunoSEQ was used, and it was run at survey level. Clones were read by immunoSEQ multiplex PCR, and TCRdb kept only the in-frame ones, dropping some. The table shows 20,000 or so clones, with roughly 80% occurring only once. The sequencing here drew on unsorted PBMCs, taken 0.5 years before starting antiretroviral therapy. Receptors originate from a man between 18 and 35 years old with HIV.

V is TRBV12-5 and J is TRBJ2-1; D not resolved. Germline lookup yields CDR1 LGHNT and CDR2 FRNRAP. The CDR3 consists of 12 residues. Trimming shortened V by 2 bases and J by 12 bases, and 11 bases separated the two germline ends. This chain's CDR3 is CASGLYADPQFF. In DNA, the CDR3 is TGTGCTAGTGGTTTGTACGCGGACCCGCAGTTCTTC.

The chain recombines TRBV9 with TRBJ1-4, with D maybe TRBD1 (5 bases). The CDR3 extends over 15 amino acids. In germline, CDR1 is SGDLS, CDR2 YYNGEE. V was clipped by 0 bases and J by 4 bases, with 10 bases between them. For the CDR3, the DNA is TGTGCCAGCAGCGTAGGTTCCGACAGTAATGAAAAACTGTTTTTT. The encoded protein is CASSVGSDSNEKLFF.

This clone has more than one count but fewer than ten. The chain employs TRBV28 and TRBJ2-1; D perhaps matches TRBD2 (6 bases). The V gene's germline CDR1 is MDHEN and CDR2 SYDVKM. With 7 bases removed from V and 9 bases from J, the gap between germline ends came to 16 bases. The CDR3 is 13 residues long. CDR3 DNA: TGTGCCAGCAACTTGCTGGAGGGGAGTGAGCAGTTCTTC. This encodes CASNLLEGSEQFF.

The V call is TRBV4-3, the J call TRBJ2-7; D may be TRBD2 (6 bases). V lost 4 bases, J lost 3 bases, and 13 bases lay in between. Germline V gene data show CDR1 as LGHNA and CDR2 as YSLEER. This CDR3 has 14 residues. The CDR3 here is CASSLKIADYEQYF. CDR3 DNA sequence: TGCGCCAGCAGCCTCAAAATAGCGGACTACGAGCAGTACTTC.

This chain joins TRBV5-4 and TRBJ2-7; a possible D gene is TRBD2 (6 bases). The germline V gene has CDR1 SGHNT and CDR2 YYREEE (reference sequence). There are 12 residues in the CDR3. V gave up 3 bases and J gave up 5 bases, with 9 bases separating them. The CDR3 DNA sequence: TGTGCCAGCAGCTGGAGGGCCGACGAGCAGTACTTC. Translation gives CASSWRADEQYF.

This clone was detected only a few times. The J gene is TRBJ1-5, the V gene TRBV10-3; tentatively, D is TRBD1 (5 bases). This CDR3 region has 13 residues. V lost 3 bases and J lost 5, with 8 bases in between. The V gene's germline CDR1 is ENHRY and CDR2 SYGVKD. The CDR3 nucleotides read TGTGCCATCAGTGATATAGGGGATCAGCCCCAGCATTTT. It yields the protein CAISDIGDQPQHF.

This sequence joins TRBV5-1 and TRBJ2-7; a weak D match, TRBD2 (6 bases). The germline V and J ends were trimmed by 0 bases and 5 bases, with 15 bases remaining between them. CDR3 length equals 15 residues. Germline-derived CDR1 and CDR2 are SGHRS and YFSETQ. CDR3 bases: TGCGCCAGCAGCTTGGGAGGAGGGGAGGTTGACGAGCAGTACTTC. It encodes CASSLGGGEVDEQYF.

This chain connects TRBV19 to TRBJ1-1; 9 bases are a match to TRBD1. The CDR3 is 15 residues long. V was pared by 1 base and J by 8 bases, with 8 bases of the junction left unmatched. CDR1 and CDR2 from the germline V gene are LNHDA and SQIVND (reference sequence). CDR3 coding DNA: TGTGCCAGTAGTATAGGGGTGGGACAGGGCGCCGAAGCTTTCTTT. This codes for CASSIGVGQGAEAFF.

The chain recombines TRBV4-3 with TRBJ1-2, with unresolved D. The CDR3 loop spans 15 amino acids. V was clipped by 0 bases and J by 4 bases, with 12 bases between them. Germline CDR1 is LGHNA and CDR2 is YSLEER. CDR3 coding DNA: TGCGCCAGCAGCCAAGATCGGAGGGAGCCCTATGGCTACACCTTC. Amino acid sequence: CASSQDRREPYGYTF.

The CDR3 region is CASSLGPRVMETQYF. Written as DNA, the CDR3 is TGTGCCAGCAGTTTAGGGCCGAGGGTAATGGAGACCCAGTACTTC. The gene calls are TRBV6-5 and TRBJ2-5, with D perhaps matching TRBD2 (5 bases). V was clipped by 4 bases and J by 5 bases, with 17 bases between them. The CDR3 totals 15 residues. Germline V lookup: CDR1 MNHEY, CDR2 SVGAGI.

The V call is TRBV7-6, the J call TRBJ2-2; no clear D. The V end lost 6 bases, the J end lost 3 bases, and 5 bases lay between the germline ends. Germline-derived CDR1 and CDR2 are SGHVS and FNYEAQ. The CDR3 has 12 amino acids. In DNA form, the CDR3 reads TGTGCCAGCAGACTGTACACCGGGGAGCTGTTTTTT. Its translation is CASRLYTGELFF.

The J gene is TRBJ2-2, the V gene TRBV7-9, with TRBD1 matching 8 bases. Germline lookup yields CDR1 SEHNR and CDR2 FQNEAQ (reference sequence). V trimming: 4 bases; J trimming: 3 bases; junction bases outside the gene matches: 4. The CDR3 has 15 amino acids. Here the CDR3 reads CASSYTGGHTGELFF. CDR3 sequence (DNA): TGTGCCAGCAGCTATACAGGGGGACACACCGGGGAGCTGTTTTTT.

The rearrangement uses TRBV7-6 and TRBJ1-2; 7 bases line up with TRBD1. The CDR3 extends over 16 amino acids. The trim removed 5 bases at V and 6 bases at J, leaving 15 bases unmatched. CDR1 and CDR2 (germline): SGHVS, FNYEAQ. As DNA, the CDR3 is TGTGCCAGCAGCCTCCTGGGGGAGGGGGCTAGAGATGGCTACACCTTC. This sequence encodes CASSLLGEGARDGYTF.

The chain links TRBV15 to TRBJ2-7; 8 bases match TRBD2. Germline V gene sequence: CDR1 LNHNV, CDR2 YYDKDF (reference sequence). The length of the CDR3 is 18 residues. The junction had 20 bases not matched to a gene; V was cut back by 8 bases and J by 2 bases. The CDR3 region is CATSTEGSGAPSTYEQYF. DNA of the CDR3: TGTGCCACCTCCACCGAGGGTAGCGGGGCGCCTTCAACCTACGAGCAGTACTTC.

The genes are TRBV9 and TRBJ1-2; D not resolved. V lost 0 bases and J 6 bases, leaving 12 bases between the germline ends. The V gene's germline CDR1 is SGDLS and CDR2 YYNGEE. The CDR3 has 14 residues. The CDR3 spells CASSVDIREHGYTF. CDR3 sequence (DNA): TGTGCCAGCAGCGTAGATATTAGGGAGCATGGCTACACCTTC.

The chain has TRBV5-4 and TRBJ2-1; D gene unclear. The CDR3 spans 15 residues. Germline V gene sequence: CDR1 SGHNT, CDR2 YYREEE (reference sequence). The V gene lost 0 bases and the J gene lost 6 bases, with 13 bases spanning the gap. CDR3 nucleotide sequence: TGTGCCAGCAGCTTGGAACTCGCCACCTCCAATGAGCAGTTCTTC. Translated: CASSLELATSNEQFF. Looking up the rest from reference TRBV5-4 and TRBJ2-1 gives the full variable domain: ETGVTQSPTHLIKTRGQQVTLRCSSQSGHNTVSWYQQALGQGPQFIFQYYREEENGRGNFPPRFSGLQFPNYSSELNVNALELDDSALYLCASSLELATSNEQFFGPGTRLTVL.

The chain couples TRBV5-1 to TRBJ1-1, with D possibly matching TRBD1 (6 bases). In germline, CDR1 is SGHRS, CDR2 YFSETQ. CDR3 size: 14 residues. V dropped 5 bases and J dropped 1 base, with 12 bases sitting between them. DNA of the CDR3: TGCGCCAGCAGACTCAGGACAGCGAACACTGAAGCTTTCTTT. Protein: CASRLRTANTEAFF.

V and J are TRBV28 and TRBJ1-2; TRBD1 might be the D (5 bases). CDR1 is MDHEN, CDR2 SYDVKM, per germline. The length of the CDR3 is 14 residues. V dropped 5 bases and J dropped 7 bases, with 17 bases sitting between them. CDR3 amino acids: CASSEGQGMSGYTF. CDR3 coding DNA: TGTGCCAGCAGTGAGGGTCAGGGAATGAGTGGCTACACCTTC.

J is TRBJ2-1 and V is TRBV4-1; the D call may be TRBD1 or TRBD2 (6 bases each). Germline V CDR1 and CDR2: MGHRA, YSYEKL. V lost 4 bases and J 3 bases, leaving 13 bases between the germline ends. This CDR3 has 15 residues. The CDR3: CASSPQGGGYNEQFF. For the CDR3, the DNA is TGCGCCAGCAGCCCTCAAGGGGGAGGCTACAATGAGCAGTTCTTC.

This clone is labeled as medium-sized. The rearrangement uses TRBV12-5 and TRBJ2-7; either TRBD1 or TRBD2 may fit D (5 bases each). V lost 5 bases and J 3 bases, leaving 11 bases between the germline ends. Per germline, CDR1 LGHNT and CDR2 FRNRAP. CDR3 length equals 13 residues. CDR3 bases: TGTGCTAGTGGTAAAACGGGGCGCTACGAGCAGTACTTC. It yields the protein CASGKTGRYEQYF.

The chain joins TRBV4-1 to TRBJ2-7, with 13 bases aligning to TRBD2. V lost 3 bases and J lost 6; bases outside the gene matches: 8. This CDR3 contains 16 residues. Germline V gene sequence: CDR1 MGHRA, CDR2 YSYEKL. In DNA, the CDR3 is TGCGCCAGCAGCCAGGAAACTAGCGGGAGGGCCCGCGAGCAGTACTTC. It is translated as CASSQETSGRAREQYF.

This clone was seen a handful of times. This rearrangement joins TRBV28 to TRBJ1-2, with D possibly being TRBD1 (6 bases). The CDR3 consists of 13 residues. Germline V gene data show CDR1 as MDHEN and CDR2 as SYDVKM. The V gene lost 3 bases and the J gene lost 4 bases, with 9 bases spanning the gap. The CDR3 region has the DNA TGTGCCAGCAGTTTGGACAGTCTCTATGGCTACACCTTC. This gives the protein CASSLDSLYGYTF.

The CDR3 bases are TGTGCCAGCGCCGACAGGGGGCCGGTCTACGAGCAGTACTTC. It translates to CASADRGPVYEQYF. The chain links TRBV27 to TRBJ2-7, with 10 bases that match TRBD1. The CDR3 runs 14 residues. CDR1 is MNHEY, CDR2 SMNVEV, per germline (reference sequence). V shed 8 bases and J 3 bases; nucleotides not matched to a gene: 7.

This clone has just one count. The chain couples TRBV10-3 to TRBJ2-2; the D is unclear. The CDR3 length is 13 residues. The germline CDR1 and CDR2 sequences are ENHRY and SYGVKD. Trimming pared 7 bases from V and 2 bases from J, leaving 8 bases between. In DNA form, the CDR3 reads TGTGCCATCATCGATGCCAACACCGGGGAGCTGTTTTTT. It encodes CAIIDANTGELFF.

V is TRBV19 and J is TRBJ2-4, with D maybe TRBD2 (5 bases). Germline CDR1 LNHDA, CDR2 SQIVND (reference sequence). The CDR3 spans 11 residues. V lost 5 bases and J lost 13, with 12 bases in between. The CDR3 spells CASSDGNEQYF. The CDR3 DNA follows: TGTGCCAGTAGTGACGGGAATGAGCAGTACTTC. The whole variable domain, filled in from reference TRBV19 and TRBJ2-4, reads DGGITQSPKYLFRKEGQNVTLSCEQNLNHDAMYWYRQDPGQGLRLIYYSQIVNDFQKGDIAEGYSVSREKKESFPLTVTSAQKNPTAFYLCASSDGNEQYFGAGTRLSVL.